Listed below are T cell receptor beta chains from one sample, sequenced in a study of PD-1 blockade in classical Hodgkin lymphoma. Sequencing used immunoSEQ multiplex PCR; TCRdb keeps in-frame clones, though not all of them. This table holds some 62,000 clones, approximately 88% found once. Here the sequenced sample was peripheral blood mononuclear cells (PBMCs), taken at baseline. The receptors were gathered from a human donor with classical Hodgkin lymphoma. The CDR3 runs from the conserved cysteine through the conserved F or W. A D gene is named only where the DNA matches it firmly. A row's size may be missing; if present it is once, few, many or a size class.

clone_size d_call j_call v_call cdr3_nt cdr3_aa
- - TRBJ2-3 TRBV2 TGTGCCAGCAGTGCACTAGGAGTTTTGGCAGATACGCAGTATTTT CASSALGVLADTQYF
- - TRBJ1-5 TRBV2 TGTGCCAGCAGTGTAGGGGCGAGGCCCCAGCATTTT CASSVGARPQHF
- - TRBJ1-1 TRBV6-6 TGTGCCAGCAGGGCTGGACAGTTAAACACTGAAGCTTTCTTT CASRAGQLNTEAFF
- TRBD1 TRBJ2-4 TRBV5-4 TGTGCCAGCAGCTTGGGGGGACAGGCAACCAAAAACATTCAGTACTTC CASSLGGQATKNIQYF
once - TRBJ2-1 TRBV7-8 TGTGCCAGCAGCTTAGAAGGGACCCCTCAGTTCTTC CASSLEGTPQFF
- TRBD2 TRBJ2-4 TRBV4-3 TGCGCCAGCAGCCAGAGGGGAATGACTAGCGGGGGGGCCCGGGCCAAAAACATTCAGTACTTC CASSQRGMTSGGARAKNIQYF
once TRBD1 TRBJ2-7 TRBV6-5 TGTGCCAGCAGTGTTAGGACAGGCCCCTACGAGCAGTACTTC CASSVRTGPYEQYF
- - TRBJ2-3 TRBV11-2 TGTGCCAGCAGCTTAATGTCCCTCGACACAGATACGCAGTATTTT CASSLMSLDTDTQYF
- - TRBJ2-1 TRBV5-8 TGTGCCAGCAGCCGCAGCTGGGAAAGGAGCTCCTACAATGAGCAGTTCTTC CASSRSWERSSYNEQFF
- - TRBJ1-3 TRBV13 TGTGCCAGCAGCTTAACTGGAAACACCATATATTTT CASSLTGNTIYF
- TRBD2 TRBJ2-7 TRBV7-8 TGTGCCAGCAGCTTAATTCTAGCGGGGGGTATCTCCTACGAGCAGTACTTC CASSLILAGGISYEQYF
- TRBD1 TRBJ2-7 TRBV14 TGTGCCAGCAGCCAAGATGGGGACAGGGCAGTCCACGAGCAGTACTTC CASSQDGDRAVHEQYF
- - TRBJ2-3 TRBV7-2 TGTGCCAGCAGCTTAGTTGTGACAGGTAGCACAGATACGCAGTATTTT CASSLVVTGSTDTQYF
- - TRBJ2-7 TRBV7-9 TGTGCCAGCACCTTAGGAGACAAGCAGTACTTC CASTLGDKQYF
- - TRBJ2-7 TRBV15 TGTGCCACCAGCAGAGATCAGGGTTTATACGAGCAGTACTTC CATSRDQGLYEQYF
few - TRBJ1-1 TRBV7-2 TGTGCCAGCAGTTACCGTTCGGGGAACACTGAAGCTTTCTTT CASSYRSGNTEAFF
- - TRBJ1-1 TRBV7-9 TGTGCCAGCAGCTCTCCCCCCTTCAGGGTAAGCACTGAAGCTTTCTTT CASSSPPFRVSTEAFF
- - TRBJ2-7 TRBV4-2 TGTGCCAGCAGCCAAGGATTTGAGTCGTCCTACGAGCAGTACTTC CASSQGFESSYEQYF
- TRBD2 TRBJ2-1 TRBV7-2 TGTGCCAGCAGCTCAACTAGCGGGGGGTCCTACAATGAGCAGTTCTTC CASSSTSGGSYNEQFF
once - TRBJ2-7 TRBV27 TGTGCCAGCAGCCCCCTGGGTCTCGAGCAGTACTTC CASSPLGLEQYF
- - TRBJ1-3 TRBV19 TGTGCCAGTAACCAACCCAGGGAGAGCTCTGGAAACACCATATATTTT CASNQPRESSGNTIYF
few - TRBJ1-1 TRBV30 TGTGCCTGGAGTGTATCCCGGAACACTGAAGCTTTCTTT CAWSVSRNTEAFF
- - TRBJ1-5 TRBV21-1 TGTGCCAGCAGTGATGGGGTCGGTGGTAGCAATCAGCCCCAGCATTTT CASSDGVGGSNQPQHF
once TRBD2 TRBJ2-7 TRBV6-5 TGTGCCAGCAGTACTAGCGGGGCCCGCTACGAGCAGTACTTC CASSTSGARYEQYF
- - TRBJ2-7 TRBV27 TGTGCCAGCAGTTTAAACTACAACCCCTACGAGCAGTACTTC CASSLNYNPYEQYF
- - TRBJ2-2 TRBV7-8 TGTGCCAGCAGCTCCCCGGGACGGATCACCGGGGAGCTGTTTTTT CASSSPGRITGELFF
- - TRBJ1-1 TRBV9 TGTGCCAGCAGCAGCGGAGAGGGGGATTTGCAGGGGCTGTCTGAAGCTTTCTTT CASSSGEGDLQGLSEAFF
- - TRBJ2-7 TRBV11-3 TGTGCCAGCAGCAGGATGAGCTCCTACGAGCAGTACTTC CASSRMSSYEQYF
- - TRBJ1-2 TRBV7-9 TGTGCCAGCAGCCCCCGGACAGCAAACCATGGCTACACCTTC CASSPRTANHGYTF
- - TRBJ2-1 TRBV5-1 TGCGCCAGCAGCTTTGGAACCCAAAAGAGGTCCTACAATGAGCAGTTCTTC CASSFGTQKRSYNEQFF
- TRBD1 TRBJ2-7 TRBV19 TGTGCCAGTAGTGGGGGGACAGGGACCTACGAGCAGTACTTC CASSGGTGTYEQYF
- - TRBJ2-6 TRBV18 TGTGCCAGCTCACCTCAGGGGTTGCGTGGTGGGGCCAACGTCCTGACTTTC CASSPQGLRGGANVLTF
- - TRBJ1-3 TRBV5-8 TGTGCCAGCAGCTCGTACACAGGGAGCTCTGGAAACACCATATATTTT CASSSYTGSSGNTIYF
- - TRBJ1-2 TRBV6-5 TGTGCCAGCAGTGCCCGGACAACTGATGGCTACACCTTC CASSARTTDGYTF
- - TRBJ2-7 TRBV6-5 TGTGCCAGCAGTACCCCGTACAGGGACTACGAGCAGTACTTC CASSTPYRDYEQYF
- TRBD2 TRBJ2-3 TRBV6-4 TGTGCCAGCAGTGACTCGGGTCGTAGCGGGGAGGGTACGCAGTATTTT CASSDSGRSGEGTQYF
- - TRBJ2-2 TRBV9 TGTGCCAGCAGCGTAGACTCCGACACCGGGGAGCTGTTTTTT CASSVDSDTGELFF
- TRBD1 TRBJ2-7 TRBV19 TGTGCCAGTACCGGGACAGGCTTAACCTACGAGCAGTACTTC CASTGTGLTYEQYF
- TRBD1 TRBJ1-5 TRBV18 TGTGCCAGCTCACCACCGGGACAGGGGGCAGGAGGCAATCAGCCCCAGCATTTT CASSPPGQGAGGNQPQHF
few - TRBJ1-5 TRBV2 TGTGCCAGCAGTGAGGCAGACTTCAATCAGCCCCAGCATTTT CASSEADFNQPQHF
- - TRBJ2-3 TRBV6-1 TGTGCCAGCAGTGACAGACTGAGCACAGATACGCAGTATTTT CASSDRLSTDTQYF
- - TRBJ2-7 TRBV30 TGTGCCTGGAGTGTTGCTAGCGTCTACGAGCAGTACTTC CAWSVASVYEQYF
- TRBD1 TRBJ2-5 TRBV7-7 TGTGCCAGCAGCTACACTAACAGGGGGGAGACCCAGTACTTC CASSYTNRGETQYF
once - TRBJ1-5 TRBV5-1 TGCGCCAGCAGCCCCGGGGGATTTAGCAATCAGCCCCAGCATTTT CASSPGGFSNQPQHF
- TRBD1 TRBJ1-6 TRBV5-1 TGCGCCAGCAGCTTGGACAGGGGCCATAATTCACCCCTCCACTTT CASSLDRGHNSPLHF
once - TRBJ2-1 TRBV4-2 TGTGCCAGCAGCCAAGACGTGAGCTCCTACAATGAGCAGTTCTTC CASSQDVSSYNEQFF
once - TRBJ1-2 TRBV2 TGTGCCAGCAGTGCCGGACAGCCCCGGTCGGGCTACACCTTC CASSAGQPRSGYTF
- TRBD2 TRBJ2-3 TRBV4-2 TGTGCCAGCAGCCCCGGGGGGGGCACAGATACGCAGTATTTT CASSPGGGTDTQYF
- - TRBJ1-1 TRBV6-5 TGTGCCAGCAGTGAGACAGAGTCCACTGAAGCTTTCTTT CASSETESTEAFF
- - TRBJ1-6 TRBV5-1 TGCGCCAGCAGGCCAGTTCGCGATTCACCCCTCCACTTT CASRPVRDSPLHF
- - TRBJ1-5 TRBV19 TGTGCCAGTAGTATTGGGTCGAGAAGCAATCAGCCCCAGCATTTT CASSIGSRSNQPQHF
- TRBD2 TRBJ2-1 TRBV7-9 TGTGCCAGCAGCCCGACGACTAGCTTGTATGAGCAGTTCTTC CASSPTTSLYEQFF
- TRBD1 TRBJ1-2 TRBV23-1 TGCGCCAGCAGTCGAACGAGCTCCGGGACAGGGTTTAGGAGTTGTTTGGGCTACACCTTC CASSRTSSGTGFRSCLGYTF
- TRBD2 TRBJ2-1 TRBV19 TGTGCCAGTAGCCTCACCGGGACTAGCGGCCAGAGCTCCTACAATGAGCAGTTCTTC CASSLTGTSGQSSYNEQFF